The clone carrying this T cell receptor (beta chain) was seen many times. The target antigen is unknown. This sample is drawn from a study of regulatory T cells in long-lasting Graves disease. Findings of the study overall: For persistent Graves' patients, TCR diversity was lower than for newly diagnosed ones. Investigators studied peripheral blood only, not thyroid tissue. With persistent disease, TRBV28, TRBJ1-2 and TRBJ2-5 were the favored segments.

Time point here: persistent/refractory GD, antithyroid drugs over 5 years with positive TRAb. The TCR library used RNA extracted from PBMCs. The germline V gene has CDR1 SGHRS and CDR2 YFSETQ. After removal of 3 bases from V and 5 bases from J, the junction contained 8 bases not matched to a gene. The CDR3 is 15 amino acids. iRepertoire HTBI primers and Arm-PCR of CDR3 regions built TCR beta libraries. Authors' processing steps: Sequenced samples collectively carried some 60 TRBV and 14 TRBJ segments. MiXCR, applied by TCRdb to the multiplex PCR reads, yields one record per CDR3 protein. The V and J calls and clone size come from TCRdb's table, not from the authors' own analysis. The table has fewer than 550,000 distinct CDR3 sequences, around a fifth seen once.

The rearrangement links TRBV5-1 to TRBJ1-1; TRBD1 matches 9 bases. Specimen: peripheral blood mononuclear cells (PBMCs), collected when the disease was refractory, from a patient treated with antithyroid drugs. The receptor comes from a female donor with Graves disease. CDR3 coding DNA: TGCGCCAGCAGCTCGCAGACAGGGGGAGAAACTGAAGCTTTCTTT. This sequence encodes CASSSQTGGETEAFF.